The T cell receptor beta chain described here comes from a study of blood T cell repertoires in COVID-19. On the study more broadly: COVID-19 samples from acute and convalescent phases originated in the United States, Italy and Spain. Sources were T cells, B-cell-depleted T cells, or PBMCs; the material itself was cDNA or gDNA.

Participants spanned ages roughly 18 to 95 years and resided in roughly 22 US areas. Assignment of participants to cohorts was predicated upon participant-reported clinical history. TCRdb's table, derived via immunoSEQ multiplex PCR, lists solely in-frame clones and lacks some. The sample lists 240,000 or so clones; approximately 85% were seen once. Germline CDR1 and CDR2: MRHNA and SNTAGT. The CDR3 loop spans 17 amino acids. J was trimmed by 1 base and V by 11 bases; bases with no gene match: 16. The sequenced sample was PBMCs or T cells enriched from blood (not recorded which). The TCR was taken from a woman in her forties or fifties who had recovered from COVID-19. The chain uses TRBV6-4 and TRBJ2-3, with 9 bases that match TRBD2. The DNA of the CDR3 is TGTGCCGGGAGGGGCCTAGCGGGACTCTCTCGCACAGATACGCAGTATTTT. Amino acid sequence: CAGRGLAGLSRTDTQYF.